Each of the 26 T cell receptor beta chains below was sequenced from the same sample in a study of T cell changes during pregnancy in multiple sclerosis. The protocol was immunoSEQ multiplex PCR, while the TCRdb copy is restricted to in-frame clones and leaves out a portion. The repertoire has around 61,000 clones, approximately 87% of them found once; the top ten carry 5.3%. The sample was peripheral blood from another person, used as feeder cells. These receptors originate from a human donor whose cells served as feeder cells for cultures in a pregnancy study.

This clone came up many times. This chain connects TRBV28 to TRBJ2-7, with D hard to call. CDR1 and CDR2 (germline): MDHEN, SYDVKM. CDR3 size: 12 residues. Trimming stripped 5 bases from V and 1 base from J, with 6 bases between. The CDR3 reads CASSVKSYEQYF. The DNA for the CDR3 is TGTGCCAGCAGTGTGAAGTCCTACGAGCAGTACTTC.

The chain has TRBV21-1 and TRBJ2-1; the D call in the table, TRBD2, was not verified against the DNA. TRBV21-1 is deemed a pseudogene. The CDR3 runs to 17 residues. CDR3 in amino acids: CASSKTSGGCSYNEQFF. CDR3 DNA sequence: TGTGCCAGCAGCAAAACTAGCGGGGGCTGCTCCTACAATGAGCAGTTCTTC.

This clone was counted once. V is TRBV27 and J is TRBJ1-2, with a possible D match to TRBD1 (5 bases). CDR3 length: 15 amino acids. Trimming cost V 2 bases and J 5 bases, with 15 bases left between them. Germline CDR1 reads MNHEY; CDR2 reads SMNVEV (reference sequence). CDR3: CASSLTGTASYGYTF. In nucleotides, the CDR3 is TGTGCCAGCAGTTTAACCGGGACCGCATCGTATGGCTACACCTTC.

The chain carries TRBV2 and TRBJ1-6; 7 positions match TRBD1. Trimming at V came to 1 base and at J to 2 bases, leaving 14 bases not matched to a gene. The germline V gene has CDR1 SNHLY and CDR2 FYNNEI. There are 20 residues in the CDR3. The CDR3 DNA sequence: TGTGCCAGCAGTGAAGATGTGGACAGGATATTTGAGACCTATAATTCACCCCTCCACTTT. Translation gives CASSEDVDRIFETYNSPLHF.

The chain uses TRBV28 and TRBJ1-2; D unresolved. The CDR3 runs 12 residues. Germline lookup yields CDR1 MDHEN and CDR2 SYDVKM. Trimming took off 2 bases at V and 4 bases at J, with 5 bases between the two ends. This CDR3 is CASSLRTYGYTF. CDR3 sequence (DNA): TGTGCCAGCAGTTTAAGGACCTATGGCTACACCTTC.

This clone occurred a few times. V is TRBV7-9 and J is TRBJ2-7; TRBD1 aligns across 9 bases. Germline lookup yields CDR1 SEHNR and CDR2 FQNEAQ (reference sequence). This CDR3 comprises 16 residues. The trim removed 5 bases at V and 2 bases at J, leaving 10 bases unmatched. The CDR3, as DNA: TGTGCCAGCAGCCTCAACAGGGGGCGGACCCCCTACGAGCAGTACTTC. Amino acid sequence: CASSLNRGRTPYEQYF.

This chain joins TRBV7-9 and TRBJ1-5; no clear D gene. Trimming stripped 1 base from V and 7 bases from J, with 8 bases between. The CDR3 contains 13 residues. CDR1 is SEHNR and CDR2 is FQNEAQ in the germline V gene (reference sequence). CDR3 DNA: TGTGCCAGCAGCTTAGAGCCTGACCAGCCCCAGCATTTT. Protein product: CASSLEPDQPQHF.

V gene TRBV6-5 combines with J gene TRBJ1-1; D might be TRBD1 (5 bases). The V gene lost 2 bases and the J gene lost 11 bases, with 15 bases spanning the gap. CDR1 and CDR2 from the germline V gene are MNHEY and SVGAGI. There are 13 residues in the CDR3. The DNA of the CDR3 is TGTGCCAGCAGTTACGAAGACGGGACGCGGGCTTTCTTT. Translating it yields CASSYEDGTRAFF.

The chain uses TRBV7-2 and TRBJ1-1; D is undetermined. This CDR3 spans 14 amino acids. The germline V gene encodes CDR1 SGHTA and CDR2 FQGNSA. The ends were cut back, 7 bases at V and 4 bases at J, with 16 bases in the middle. The CDR3: CASTWAGIGTEAFF. The CDR3 DNA reads as TGTGCCAGCACCTGGGCGGGGATAGGCACTGAAGCTTTCTTT.

This clone was observed a few times. The chain links TRBV13 to TRBJ2-1; 9 nucleotides match TRBD2. The germline V gene has CDR1 PRHDT and CDR2 FYEKMQ (reference sequence). This CDR3 is 17 amino acids long. V lost 6 bases, J lost 3 bases, and 12 bases stayed unmatched. The CDR3 DNA is TGTGCCAGCAGTTACCAACTTAGGCGGGGGGGCTACAATGAGCAGTTCTTC. Translating it yields CASSYQLRRGGYNEQFF.

This chain links TRBV7-3 with TRBJ1-1; 7 bases align to TRBD1. The V gene end was trimmed by 9 bases and the J gene end by 5 bases; junction bases not matched to a gene: 12. In germline, CDR1 is SGHTA, CDR2 FQGTGA. CDR3 length equals 14 residues. The DNA of the CDR3 is TGTGCCAGTTCCCAGGGGGGGTTTAGAACTGAAGCTTTCTTT. This translates into CASSQGGFRTEAFF.

J is TRBJ1-3 and V is TRBV30; perhaps TRBD1 as D (6 bases). The germline V gene encodes CDR1 GTSNPN and CDR2 SVGIG (reference sequence). V was trimmed by 2 bases and J by 0 bases, leaving 11 bases between them. There are 15 residues in the CDR3. This CDR3 reads CAWSRGFSSGNTIYF. CDR3 DNA sequence: TGTGCCTGGAGTAGGGGGTTTAGCTCTGGAAACACCATATATTTT. Full variable domain (outside the CDR3, taken from reference TRBV30 and TRBJ1-3): SQTIHQWPATLVQPVGSPLSLECTVEGTSNPNLYWYRQAAGRGLQLLFYSVGIGQISSEVPQNLSASRPQDRQFILSSKKLLLSDSGFYLCAWSRGFSSGNTIYFGEGSWLTVV.

The rearrangement links TRBV28 to TRBJ2-3, with 10 nucleotides matching TRBD2. This CDR3 has 17 residues. V shed 3 bases, J shed 2 bases, and the junction held 8 bases outside the gene matches. Germline-derived CDR1 and CDR2 are MDHEN and SYDVKM. The CDR3 sequence: CASSFSISGRSTDTQYF. The DNA of the CDR3 is TGTGCCAGCAGTTTCTCGATTAGCGGGAGGTCCACAGATACGCAGTATTTT. Drawing the rest from reference TRBV28 and TRBJ2-3, the complete variable domain is DVKVTQSSRYLVKRTGEKVFLECVQDMDHENMFWYRQDPGLGLRLIYFSYDVKMKEKGDIPEGYSVSREKKERFSLILESASTNQTSMYLCASSFSISGRSTDTQYFGPGTRLTVL.

The genes are TRBV7-9 and TRBJ1-2; D not resolved. V gave up 3 bases and J gave up 8 bases, with 13 bases separating them. CDR1 SEHNR and CDR2 FQNEAQ come from the germline V gene (reference sequence). The CDR3 has 13 amino acids. CDR3 bases: TGTGCCAGCAGCTTGGGGTCCGGGGTAGGCTACACCTTC. Amino acids: CASSLGSGVGYTF. Using reference TRBV7-9 and TRBJ1-2 for the parts outside the CDR3, the full variable domain is DTGVSQNPRHKITKRGQNVTFRCDPISEHNRLYWYRQTLGQGPEFLTYFQNEAQLEKSRLLSDRFSAERPKGSFSTLEIQRTEQGDSAMYLCASSLGSGVGYTFGSGTRLTVV.

This chain links TRBV2 with TRBJ1-4; D not certain. V gave up 3 bases and J gave up 10 bases, with 12 bases separating them. This CDR3 has 13 residues. In germline, CDR1 is SNHLY, CDR2 FYNNEI. CDR3 DNA: TGTGCCAGCAGTGAGGAACCGCGGGCAAAACTGTTTTTT. This sequence encodes CASSEEPRAKLFF.

As regards this clone: The junction shows a germline mismatch at one end, possibly a read error. The gene calls are TRBV4-2 and TRBJ1-2; D not certain. This CDR3 region has 14 residues. Germline loops: CDR1 LGHNA, CDR2 YNFKEQ. Here the CDR3 reads CASGQDREGYGYTF. The CDR3 DNA reads TGTGCCAGCGGCCAAGATAGAGAGGGATATGGCTACACCTTC.

The gene calls are TRBV5-4 and TRBJ2-6, with D possibly matching TRBD2 (6 bases). The CDR3 runs to 18 residues. V lost 1 base and J lost 0, with 14 bases in between. From germline, CDR1 is SGHNT and CDR2 YYREEE (reference sequence). The DNA for the CDR3 is TGTGCCAGCAGCTTGTCTTGGGACTCTTCCTCTGGGGCCAACGTCCTGACTTTC. Translating gives CASSLSWDSSSGANVLTF.

The J gene is TRBJ2-1, the V gene TRBV4-1; TRBD2 aligns across 7 bases. Trimming cost V 0 bases and J 4 bases; bases outside gene matches: 6. The CDR3 loop spans 16 amino acids. CDR1 MGHRA and CDR2 YSYEKL come from the germline V gene. The CDR3 spells CASSQERGRGYNEQFF. DNA of the CDR3: TGCGCCAGCAGCCAAGAACGTGGGCGGGGGTACAATGAGCAGTTCTTC.

This chain joins TRBV19 and TRBJ2-7; possible D gene TRBD1, 6 bases. V was pared by 5 bases and J by 0 bases, with 14 bases between. CDR1 LNHDA and CDR2 SQIVND come from the germline V gene (reference sequence). CDR3 length: 15 amino acids. CDR3 nucleotide sequence: TGTGCCAGTAGTTTTACAGGGAGTCCCTCCTACGAGCAGTACTTC. Translation: CASSFTGSPSYEQYF.

The rearrangement joins TRBV7-9 to TRBJ2-5; 10 positions agree with TRBD1. The CDR3 has 17 residues. Germline-derived CDR1 and CDR2 are SEHNR and FQNEAQ (reference sequence). Trimming at V came to 2 bases and at J to 4 bases, leaving 10 bases not matched to a gene. CDR3 DNA sequence: TGTGCCAGCAGCTTACCCCCCGGGACAGGGGATCGAGAGACCCAGTACTTC. It specifies CASSLPPGTGDRETQYF. Full variable domain (missing parts from reference TRBV7-9 and TRBJ2-5): DTGVSQNPRHKITKRGQNVTFRCDPISEHNRLYWYRQTLGQGPEFLTYFQNEAQLEKSRLLSDRFSAERPKGSFSTLEIQRTEQGDSAMYLCASSLPPGTGDRETQYFGPGTRLLVL.

Concerning this clone itself: Other DNA sequences in this specimen translate into the identical CDR3. The chain links TRBV6-5 to TRBJ1-2; a weak D match, TRBD1 (6 bases). CDR1 and CDR2 (germline): MNHEY, SVGAGI. The CDR3 runs 14 residues. Trimming removed 6 bases from V and 0 bases from J, with 11 bases in between. The CDR3 loop is CASRRTASNYGYTF. In nucleotides, the CDR3 is TGTGCCAGCAGGCGGACAGCCTCTAACTATGGCTACACCTTC.

This chain connects TRBV18 to TRBJ1-1; D is ambiguous. The CDR3 is made up of 14 amino acids. V lost 3 bases and J lost 2, with 10 bases in between. Germline-derived CDR1 and CDR2 are KGHSH and LQKENI. CDR3 sequence reads: CASSPSEINTEAFF. The CDR3 DNA reads as TGTGCCAGCTCACCCTCAGAAATAAACACTGAAGCTTTCTTT.

As for this clone: The sample carries other DNA sequences with the same CDR3. The gene calls are TRBV29-1 and TRBJ2-1; D is possibly TRBD1 (6 bases). The CDR3 runs to 13 residues. Trimming cost V 3 bases and J 9 bases, with 15 bases left between them. Germline CDR1 SQVTM, CDR2 ANQGSEA. CDR3: CSVDLEGVGEQFF. CDR3 nucleotide sequence: TGCAGCGTTGATTTAGAGGGGGTGGGTGAGCAGTTCTTC.

V and J are TRBV7-2 and TRBJ2-3, with D possibly being TRBD1 or TRBD2 (5 bases each). Trimming pared 1 base from V and 4 bases from J, leaving 12 bases between. Germline lookup yields CDR1 SGHTA and CDR2 FQGNSA. The CDR3 is 15 amino acids. The CDR3 here is CASSLGGRGADTQYF. DNA of the CDR3: TGTGCCAGCAGCTTAGGAGGGCGAGGGGCAGATACGCAGTATTTT.

This chain joins TRBV11-2 and TRBJ1-2; D gene ambiguous. Germline V gene sequence: CDR1 SGHAT, CDR2 FQNNGV. Trimming pared 6 bases from V and 5 bases from J, leaving 16 bases between. The CDR3 is 14 amino acids. This CDR3 reads CASRPIRTGYGYTF. CDR3 in DNA: TGTGCCAGCAGACCAATTCGAACGGGGTATGGCTACACCTTC.

This sequence joins TRBV30 and TRBJ1-1; D unclear. The length of the CDR3 is 11 residues. V was trimmed by 0 bases and J by 8 bases, leaving 7 bases between them. CDR1 and CDR2 (germline): GTSNPN, SVGIG (reference sequence). The CDR3 DNA reads TGTGCCTGGAGTGTAAGTTGGGAAGCTTTCTTT. Amino acid sequence: CAWSVSWEAFF.